A few counts support the clone carrying this TCR beta chain. Its antigen is undetermined. The ends were cut back, 6 bases at V and 5 bases at J, with 11 bases in the middle. CDR1 and CDR2 (germline): MDHEN, SYDVKM. The CDR3 spans 12 residues. Using immunoSEQ multiplex PCR, the repertoire was profiled, and TCRdb retains in-frame clones only, with some absent. The sample lists 380,000 or so clones, around nine tenths occurring once. The sample belongs to a study of Ad26.COV2.S vaccination and SARS-CoV-2 variants. Study-wide points: Those who received the vaccine showed greater spike-specific TCR breadth than those given placebo.

Treatment reported: around 19 received Ad26.COV2.S at low or high dose, single or two shots; five or six received placebo; per-sample allocation not given. The samples date from day 63 after the first vaccine or placebo injection. This clonotype was obtained from a person aged 18-65 years who received the Ad26.COV2.S COVID-19 vaccine or a placebo. V usage is TRBV28 and J usage is TRBJ2-7; D not certain. The material was peripheral blood, obtained in a trial of Ad26.COV2.S vaccine versus placebo. The CDR3 here is CASSPGLNEQYF. The CDR3, as DNA: TGTGCCAGCAGCCCAGGATTAAACGAGCAGTACTTC. Full variable domain (rest looked up from reference TRBV28 and TRBJ2-7): DVKVTQSSRYLVKRTGEKVFLECVQDMDHENMFWYRQDPGLGLRLIYFSYDVKMKEKGDIPEGYSVSREKKERFSLILESASTNQTSMYLCASSPGLNEQYFGPGTRLTVT.